Below, one T cell receptor beta chain is given with its context. The sample originates from a study of blood T cell repertoires in COVID-19. Study at large: Samples came from the United States, Italy and Spain, spanning acute and convalescent COVID-19. The cDNA or gDNA used as material had been derived from T cells, B-cell-depleted T cells, or PBMCs.

Germline CDR1 MNHEY, CDR2 SVGEGT. V gave up 3 bases and J gave up 1 base, with 6 bases separating them. This CDR3 is 13 amino acids long. In the authors' workflow: Reference gene primer amplification gave estimated nucleated cell counts. Repertoires were generated with immunoSEQ multiplex PCR, while TCRdb's copy carries only in-frame clones and drops some. For V, J and clone size, that table is used; D and trimming come from the DNA. The sample lists approximately 160,000 clones; approximately 80% were seen once. This receptor was obtained from a woman aged 60-70 years with acute or convalescent COVID-19. The chain carries TRBV6-2 or TRBV6-3 and TRBJ1-2; D is uncertain. The sample consisted of peripheral blood. The CDR3 DNA sequence: TGTGCCAGCAGTTATAGAGTTAACTATGGCTACACCTTC. Translation gives CASSYRVNYGYTF.